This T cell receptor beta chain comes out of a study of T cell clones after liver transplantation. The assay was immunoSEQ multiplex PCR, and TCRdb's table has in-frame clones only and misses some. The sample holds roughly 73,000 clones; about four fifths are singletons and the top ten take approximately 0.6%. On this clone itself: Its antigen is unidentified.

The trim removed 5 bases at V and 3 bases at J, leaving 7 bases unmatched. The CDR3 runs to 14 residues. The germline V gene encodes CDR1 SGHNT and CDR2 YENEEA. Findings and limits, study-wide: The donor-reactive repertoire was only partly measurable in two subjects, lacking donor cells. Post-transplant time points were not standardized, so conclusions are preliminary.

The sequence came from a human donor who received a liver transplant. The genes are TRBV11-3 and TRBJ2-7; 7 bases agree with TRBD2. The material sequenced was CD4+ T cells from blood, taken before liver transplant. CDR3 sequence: CASSPSGTHYEQYF. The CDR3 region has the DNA TGTGCCAGCAGCCCTAGCGGAACACACTACGAGCAGTACTTC.